Sequencing of this T cell receptor beta chain was carried out in a study of T-cell memory formation after mild COVID-19. About the study: Largely donor-specific TCR clusters were found.

After 5'RACE with constant-segment primers, TCR alpha and TCR beta cDNA libraries carrying sample barcodes and UMIs were obtained. MiXCR, applied by TCRdb to the 5' RACE reads, yields one record per CDR3 protein. The sample records some 300,000 distinct CDR3 sequences, around 20% being singletons. Study conclusions and caveats: Contracting clones from day 15 to 85 showed balanced CD4/CD8; later expanders favored CD4+. Certain responding clones were present in pre-infection memory, suggesting participation of cross-reactive memory.

A word on this clonotype: Its target is not known.

The clonotype was recovered from a man aged 18 to 29 who had mild COVID-19 (a few samples of this study predate the infection). Cell type and time point are not known. The sample was PBMCs or a T cell subset sorted from them (not recorded which).

The CDR3 sequence is CASSGDPRETQYF. The CDR3 region has the DNA TGCGCCAGCAGTGGAGATCCGCGGGAGACCCAGTACTTC. The chain combines TRBV10-2 with TRBJ2-5; D is unclear. The CDR3 runs 13 residues. V lost 4 bases to trimming and J lost 5 bases, with 11 bases between them. From germline, CDR1 is WSHSY and CDR2 SAAADI.